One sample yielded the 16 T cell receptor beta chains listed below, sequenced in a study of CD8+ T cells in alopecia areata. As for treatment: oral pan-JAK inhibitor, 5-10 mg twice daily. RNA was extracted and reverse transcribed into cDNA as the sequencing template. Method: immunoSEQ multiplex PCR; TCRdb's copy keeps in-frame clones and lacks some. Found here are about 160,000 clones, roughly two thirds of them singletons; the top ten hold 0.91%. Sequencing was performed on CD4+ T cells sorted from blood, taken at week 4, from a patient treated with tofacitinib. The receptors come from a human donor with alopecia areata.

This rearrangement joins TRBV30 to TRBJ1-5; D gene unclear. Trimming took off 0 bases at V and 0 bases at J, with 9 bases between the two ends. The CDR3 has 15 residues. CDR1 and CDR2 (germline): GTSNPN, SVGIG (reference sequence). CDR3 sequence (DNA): TGTGCCTGGAGTGTAGGCCCTTATAGCAATCAGCCCCAGCATTTT. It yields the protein CAWSVGPYSNQPQHF.

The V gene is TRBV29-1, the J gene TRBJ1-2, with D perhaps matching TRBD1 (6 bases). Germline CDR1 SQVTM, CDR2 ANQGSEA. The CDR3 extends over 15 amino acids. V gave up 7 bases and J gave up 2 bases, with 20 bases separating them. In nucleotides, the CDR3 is TGCAGCGCCAGCGAAGGGGGGGGCAGCAACTATGGCTACACCTTC. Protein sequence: CSASEGGGSNYGYTF.

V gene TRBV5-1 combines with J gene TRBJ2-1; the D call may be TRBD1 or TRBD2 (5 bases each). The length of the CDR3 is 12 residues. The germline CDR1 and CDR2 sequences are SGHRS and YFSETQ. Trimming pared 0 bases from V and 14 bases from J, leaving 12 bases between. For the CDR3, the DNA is TGCGCCAGCAGCTTGGCCGGGACGTTAAAGTTCTTC. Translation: CASSLAGTLKFF.

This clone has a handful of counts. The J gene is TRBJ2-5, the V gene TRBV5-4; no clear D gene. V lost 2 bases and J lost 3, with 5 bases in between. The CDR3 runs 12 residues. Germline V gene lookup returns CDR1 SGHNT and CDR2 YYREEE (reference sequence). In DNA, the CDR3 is TGTGCCAGCAGCTTCCCAGAAGAGACCCAGTACTTC. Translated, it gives CASSFPEETQYF.

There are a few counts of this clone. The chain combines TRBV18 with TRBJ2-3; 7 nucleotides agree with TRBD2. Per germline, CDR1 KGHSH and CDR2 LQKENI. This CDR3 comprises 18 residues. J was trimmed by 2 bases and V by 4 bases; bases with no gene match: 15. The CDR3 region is CASSRPWGGPKTTDTQYF. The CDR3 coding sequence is TGTGCCAGCTCACGCCCTTGGGGGGGACCTAAAACCACAGATACGCAGTATTTT.

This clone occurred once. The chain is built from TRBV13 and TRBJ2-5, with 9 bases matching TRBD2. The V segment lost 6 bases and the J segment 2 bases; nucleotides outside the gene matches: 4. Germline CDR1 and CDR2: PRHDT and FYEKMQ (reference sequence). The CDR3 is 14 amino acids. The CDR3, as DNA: TGTGCCAGCAGTCGGCGGGGGGGGCAAGAGACCCAGTACTTC. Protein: CASSRRGGQETQYF. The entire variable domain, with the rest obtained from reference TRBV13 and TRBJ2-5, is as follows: AAGVIQSPRHLIKEKRETATLKCYPIPRHDTVYWYQQGPGQDPQFLISFYEKMQSDKGSIPDRFSAQQFSDYHSELNMSSLELGDSALYFCASSRRGGQETQYFGPGTRLLVL.

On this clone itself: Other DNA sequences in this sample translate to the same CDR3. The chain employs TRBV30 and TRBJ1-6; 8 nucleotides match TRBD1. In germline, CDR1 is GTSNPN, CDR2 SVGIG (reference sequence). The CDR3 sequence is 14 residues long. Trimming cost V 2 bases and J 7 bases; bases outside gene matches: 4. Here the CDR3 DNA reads TGTGCCTGGAGTCGCGGACAGGGAAATTCACCCCTCCACTTT. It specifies CAWSRGQGNSPLHF. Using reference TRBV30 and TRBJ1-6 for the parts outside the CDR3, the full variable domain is SQTIHQWPATLVQPVGSPLSLECTVEGTSNPNLYWYRQAAGRGLQLLFYSVGIGQISSEVPQNLSASRPQDRQFILSSKKLLLSDSGFYLCAWSRGQGNSPLHFGNGTRLTVT.

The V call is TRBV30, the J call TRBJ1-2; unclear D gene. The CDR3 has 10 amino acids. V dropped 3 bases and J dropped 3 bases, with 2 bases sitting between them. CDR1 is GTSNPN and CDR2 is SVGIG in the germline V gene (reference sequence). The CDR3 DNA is TGTGCCTGGAGCCACTATGGCTACACCTTC. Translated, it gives CAWSHYGYTF.

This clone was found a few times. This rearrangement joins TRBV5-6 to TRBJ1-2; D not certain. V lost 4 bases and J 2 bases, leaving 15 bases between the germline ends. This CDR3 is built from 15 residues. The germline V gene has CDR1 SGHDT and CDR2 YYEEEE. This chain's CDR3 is CASSGDGVRNYGYTF. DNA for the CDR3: TGTGCCAGCAGCGGTGACGGCGTCCGGAACTATGGCTACACCTTC. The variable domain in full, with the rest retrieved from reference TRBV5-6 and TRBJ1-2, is DAGVTQSPTHLIKTRGQQVTLRCSPKSGHDTVSWYQQALGQGPQFIFQYYEEEERQRGNFPDRFSGHQFPNYSSELNVNALLLGDSALYLCASSGDGVRNYGYTFGSGTRLTVV.

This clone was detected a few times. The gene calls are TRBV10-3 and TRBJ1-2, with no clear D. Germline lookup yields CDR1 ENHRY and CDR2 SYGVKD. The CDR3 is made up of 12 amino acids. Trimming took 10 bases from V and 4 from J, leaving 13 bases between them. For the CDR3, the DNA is TGTGCCACGGGAGGACTGGGCTATGGCTACACCTTC. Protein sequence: CATGGLGYGYTF.

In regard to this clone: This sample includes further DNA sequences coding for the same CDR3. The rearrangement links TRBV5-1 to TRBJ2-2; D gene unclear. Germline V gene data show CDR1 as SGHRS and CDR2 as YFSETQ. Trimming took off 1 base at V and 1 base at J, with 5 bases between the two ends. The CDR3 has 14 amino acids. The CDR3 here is CASSLLGNTGELFF. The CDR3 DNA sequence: TGCGCCAGCAGCTTGCTGGGGAACACCGGGGAGCTGTTTTTT.

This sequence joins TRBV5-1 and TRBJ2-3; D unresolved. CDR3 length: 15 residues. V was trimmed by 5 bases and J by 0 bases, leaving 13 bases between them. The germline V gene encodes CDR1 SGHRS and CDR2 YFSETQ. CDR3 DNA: TGCGCCAGCAGTTTCAGCTTACCTAGCACAGATACGCAGTATTTT. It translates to CASSFSLPSTDTQYF.

This CDR3 is CAWTPGQGAWETQYF. The CDR3 DNA reads TGTGCCTGGACCCCCGGACAGGGGGCCTGGGAGACCCAGTACTTC. The V call is TRBV30, the J call TRBJ2-5; 11 bases match TRBD1. V lost 4 bases, J lost 5 bases, and 9 bases stayed unmatched. The CDR3 runs 15 residues. Germline V gene sequence: CDR1 GTSNPN, CDR2 SVGIG (reference sequence).

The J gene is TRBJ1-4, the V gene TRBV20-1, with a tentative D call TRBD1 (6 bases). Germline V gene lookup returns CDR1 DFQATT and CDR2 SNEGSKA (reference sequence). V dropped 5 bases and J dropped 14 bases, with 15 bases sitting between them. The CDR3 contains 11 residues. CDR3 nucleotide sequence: TGCAGTGCTGGGAACAGGGAAGGGCTGTTTTTT. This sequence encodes CSAGNREGLFF.

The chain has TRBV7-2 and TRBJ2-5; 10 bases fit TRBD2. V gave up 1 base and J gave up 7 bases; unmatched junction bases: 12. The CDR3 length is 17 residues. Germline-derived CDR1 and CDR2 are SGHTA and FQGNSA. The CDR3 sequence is CASSLVPSGGLRGTQYF. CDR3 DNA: TGTGCCAGCAGCTTAGTCCCTAGCGGGGGCTTGAGGGGGACCCAGTACTTC.

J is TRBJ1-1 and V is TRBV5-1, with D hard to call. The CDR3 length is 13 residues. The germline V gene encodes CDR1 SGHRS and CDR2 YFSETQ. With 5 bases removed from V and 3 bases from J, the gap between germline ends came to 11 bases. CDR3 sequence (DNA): TGCGCCAGCAGTCCGGGAGGGTACACTGAAGCTTTCTTT. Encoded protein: CASSPGGYTEAFF.